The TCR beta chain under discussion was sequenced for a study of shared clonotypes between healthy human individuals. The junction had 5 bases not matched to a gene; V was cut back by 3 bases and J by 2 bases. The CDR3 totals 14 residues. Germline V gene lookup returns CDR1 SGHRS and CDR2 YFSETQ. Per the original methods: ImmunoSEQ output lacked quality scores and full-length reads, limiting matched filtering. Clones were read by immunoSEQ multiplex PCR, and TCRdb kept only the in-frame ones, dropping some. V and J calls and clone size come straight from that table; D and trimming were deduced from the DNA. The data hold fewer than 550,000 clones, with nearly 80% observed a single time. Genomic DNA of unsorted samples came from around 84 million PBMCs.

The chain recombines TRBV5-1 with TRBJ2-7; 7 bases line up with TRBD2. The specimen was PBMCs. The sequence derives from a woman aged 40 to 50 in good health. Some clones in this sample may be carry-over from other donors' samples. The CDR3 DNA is TGCGCCAGCAGCTCAAGCGGGATGCCCTACGAGCAGTACTTC. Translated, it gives CASSSSGMPYEQYF.